The 19 T cell receptor beta chains reported below all come from one sample, sequenced in a study of yellow fever vaccine responses in identical twins. Via MiXCR, TCRdb re-called the RT-PCR reads, giving one row per CDR3 protein. The top ten hold around 1.7% of the sample, which has about 13,000 distinct CDR3 sequences, about 83% seen once. The sequencing here drew on T cells from blood (PBMCs), unsorted or a sorted subset (not recorded which), taken before or after yellow fever vaccination (not recorded which). These receptors all come from a woman between 18 and 30 years old who received the yellow fever vaccine.

This CDR3 reads CASGPGPANTEAFF. The DNA of the CDR3 is TGTGCCAGCGGACCCGGCCCAGCGAACACTGAAGCTTTCTTT. The chain employs TRBV6-1 and TRBJ1-1; D call uncertain. Trimming removed 8 bases from V and 1 base from J, with 14 bases in between. CDR1 and CDR2 (germline): MNHNS, SASEGT. The CDR3 is 14 amino acids.

The genes are TRBV29-1 and TRBJ2-1, with D hard to call. In germline, CDR1 is SQVTM, CDR2 ANQGSEA. CDR3 length: 10 residues. Trimming shortened V by 5 bases and J by 9 bases, and 8 bases separated the two germline ends. The CDR3 DNA is TGCAGCGTTAGCGATAGTGAGCAGTTCTTC. It is translated as CSVSDSEQFF.

The chain has TRBV20-1 and TRBJ2-1, with D possibly TRBD2 on 6 matching bases. This CDR3 contains 13 residues. The V end lost 4 bases, the J end lost 10 bases, and 17 bases lay between the germline ends. The germline gives CDR1 DFQATT, CDR2 SNEGSKA (reference sequence). In nucleotides, the CDR3 is TGCAGTGCTACGACTGGCGGGCTAGCGGAGCAGTTCTTC. Protein product: CSATTGGLAEQFF.

The chain uses TRBV11-1 and TRBJ2-1; 10 nucleotides match TRBD2. The V gene end was trimmed by 0 bases and the J gene end by 9 bases; junction bases not matched to a gene: 2. Germline assignment: CDR1 SGHAT and CDR2 FQDESV (reference sequence). CDR3 length equals 14 residues. CDR3 DNA: TGTGCCAGCAGCTTAGCGTCTAGCGGGGGTGAGCAGTTCTTC. It encodes CASSLASSGGEQFF.

The V and J genes are TRBV23-1 and TRBJ1-5; D is perhaps TRBD1 (6 bases). TRBV23-1 is reported as an ORF; its role is uncertain. The CDR3 loop spans 16 amino acids. Trimming shortened V by 4 bases and J by 6 bases, and 19 bases separated the two germline ends. Here the CDR3 reads CASSRDAGGGSQPQHF. As DNA, the CDR3 is TGCGCCAGCAGTCGCGACGCAGGAGGGGGGAGTCAGCCCCAGCATTTT.

The chain couples TRBV5-2 to TRBJ1-5; the table names TRBD1, a call not compared with the DNA. TRBV5-2 is assigned pseudogene status. CDR3 length: 14 amino acids. The CDR3 sequence is CASNIGTGNQPQHF. In nucleotides, the CDR3 is TGTGCCAGCAATATAGGGACAGGCAATCAGCCCCAGCATTTT.

The rearrangement uses TRBV29-1 and TRBJ2-1; 11 bases fit TRBD2. CDR3 size: 14 residues. Trimming cost V 4 bases and J 6 bases; bases outside gene matches: 5. The germline gives CDR1 SQVTM, CDR2 ANQGSEA. CDR3 amino acids: CSVVFTSGSNEQFF. DNA of the CDR3: TGCAGCGTTGTGTTTACTAGCGGGAGCAATGAGCAGTTCTTC.

The rearrangement links TRBV12-3 or TRBV12-4 to TRBJ2-5; D gene uncertain. The CDR3 runs 12 residues. V lost 5 bases, J lost 4 bases, and 8 bases lay in between. The CDR3 sequence: CASSPPGETQYF. In DNA form, the CDR3 reads TGTGCCAGCAGTCCACCGGGAGAGACCCAGTACTTC.

This chain connects TRBV7-9 to TRBJ2-1; TRBD2 aligns across 7 bases. This CDR3 is 15 amino acids long. V shed 4 bases, J shed 7 bases, and the junction held 10 bases outside the gene matches. The V gene's germline CDR1 is SEHNR and CDR2 FQNEAQ (reference sequence). DNA of the CDR3: TGTGCCAGCAGCTCTACCGGACTAGTTGATAATGAGCAGTTCTTC. It is translated as CASSSTGLVDNEQFF.

The rearrangement uses TRBV2 and TRBJ2-5; no clear D. V gave up 4 bases and J gave up 5 bases, with 14 bases separating them. The CDR3 length is 14 residues. Germline V gives CDR1 SNHLY, CDR2 FYNNEI. The CDR3 DNA sequence: TGTGCCAGCAGTGCGCTACCTTTACAGGAGACCCAGTACTTC. Amino acid sequence: CASSALPLQETQYF.

This clonotype has a single count. V usage is TRBV4-1 and J usage is TRBJ2-1; D may match TRBD1 or TRBD2 (5 bases each). This CDR3 is built from 14 residues. CDR1 and CDR2 (germline): MGHRA, YSYEKL. V lost 4 bases, J lost 4 bases, and 11 bases lay in between. CDR3 loop: CASSPGRNYNEQFF. The CDR3 DNA sequence: TGCGCCAGCAGCCCGGGACGCAATTACAATGAGCAGTTCTTC.

The sample holds one count of this clonotype. This rearrangement joins TRBV7-9 to TRBJ2-5; D is possibly TRBD1 (5 bases). Trimming pared 5 bases from V and 7 bases from J, leaving 14 bases between. Germline values: CDR1 SEHNR, CDR2 FQNEAQ (reference sequence). This CDR3 spans 13 amino acids. The DNA for the CDR3 is TGTGCCAGCAGCGACTCAGGGTATCCGACCCAGTACTTC. This codes for CASSDSGYPTQYF. Using reference TRBV7-9 and TRBJ2-5 for the parts outside the CDR3, the full variable domain is DTGVSQNPRHKITKRGQNVTFRCDPISEHNRLYWYRQTLGQGPEFLTYFQNEAQLEKSRLLSDRFSAERPKGSFSTLEIQRTEQGDSAMYLCASSDSGYPTQYFGPGTRLLVL.

The genes are TRBV20-1 and TRBJ2-5; perhaps TRBD1 as D (6 bases). Per the germline V gene, CDR1 is DFQATT and CDR2 is SNEGSKA (reference sequence). This CDR3 spans 13 amino acids. The V gene lost 4 bases and the J gene lost 1 base, with 10 bases spanning the gap. DNA for the CDR3: TGCAGTGCTACCAGAGGGGGCCAAGAGACCCAGTACTTC. Encoded protein: CSATRGGQETQYF.

CDR3 in amino acids: CASSPHGAGPTDTQYF. The CDR3 DNA is TGTGCCAGCAGCCCCCATGGGGCGGGGCCCACAGATACGCAGTATTTT. The V and J genes are TRBV4-2 and TRBJ2-3, with TRBD2 as a possible D gene (6 bases). CDR3 length: 16 amino acids. Germline CDR1 LGHNA, CDR2 YNFKEQ. V lost 4 bases and J lost 2, with 16 bases in between.

The J gene is TRBJ1-6, the V gene TRBV5-4, with 7 bases that match TRBD1. Germline loops: CDR1 SGHNT, CDR2 YYREEE (reference sequence). Trimming took 0 bases from V and 9 from J; bases not matched to a gene: 6. The CDR3 runs to 15 residues. CDR3 region: CASSLEQGFASPLHF. CDR3 coding DNA: TGTGCCAGCAGCTTGGAACAGGGGTTCGCTTCACCCCTCCACTTT.

This clonotype has just a few counts. The gene calls are TRBV11-3 and TRBJ2-7; weak D call: TRBD2 (5 bases). CDR1 SGHNT and CDR2 YENEEA come from the germline V gene. V lost 1 base, J lost 8 bases, and 15 bases lay in between. There are 14 residues in the CDR3. The CDR3 sequence is CASSLGGEGIKQYF. Here the CDR3 DNA reads TGTGCCAGCAGCTTAGGGGGAGAGGGAATTAAGCAGTACTTC.

The gene calls are TRBV11-1 and TRBJ1-1; weak D call: TRBD1 (6 bases). Germline V gene lookup returns CDR1 SGHAT and CDR2 FQDESV (reference sequence). The CDR3 has 13 amino acids. Between the trimmed V and J ends, which lost 2 bases and 5 bases, there was a span of 9 bases. CDR3 coding DNA: TGTGCCAGCAGCTTAATGGGGGCAACTGAAGCTTTCTTT. It codes for CASSLMGATEAFF.

V and J are TRBV28 and TRBJ2-5; unclear D gene. The V end lost 3 bases, the J end lost 4 bases, and 6 bases lay between the germline ends. The CDR3 extends over 12 amino acids. Germline CDR1 reads MDHEN; CDR2 reads SYDVKM. The CDR3 bases are TGTGCCAGCAGTTTGGAAAGAGAGACCCAGTACTTC. Protein: CASSLERETQYF.

This clonotype came up once. The chain recombines TRBV11-1 with TRBJ2-1, with 8 nucleotides matching TRBD2. The CDR3 loop spans 13 amino acids. CDR1 is SGHAT and CDR2 is FQDESV in the germline V gene (reference sequence). The V and J ends lost 5 bases and 7 bases, in that order; junction bases with no gene match: 4. In DNA form, the CDR3 reads TGTGCCAGCAGCGTTAGCGGGACGAATGAGCAGTTCTTC. Translation gives CASSVSGTNEQFF. The full variable domain, in which reference TRBV11-1 and TRBJ2-1 provide the parts outside the CDR3, is EAEVAQSPRYKITEKSQAVAFWCDPISGHATLYWYRQILGQGPELLVQFQDESVVDDSQLPKDRFSAERLKGVDSTLKIQPAELGDSAMYLCASSVSGTNEQFFGPGTRLTVL.